What follows describes a single T cell receptor beta chain. The PCR had 60 Vbeta and 13 Jbeta primers. The repertoire was sequenced with immunoSEQ multiplex PCR; TCRdb's copy has only in-frame clones and lacks some. The table has about 130,000 clones, approximately 77% seen once; the top ten hold around 2%. This entry belongs to a study of cytomegalovirus exposure and HLA in healthy donors. J was trimmed by 1 base and V by 1 base; bases with no gene match: 2. This CDR3 is 15 amino acids long. The germline V gene encodes CDR1 SGHTA and CDR2 FQGNSA. The V and J genes are TRBV7-2 and TRBJ2-7, with TRBD2 matching 9 bases. The clonotype originates from a man younger than 45 in good health and CMV-seronegative. Source material: PBMCs. In DNA, the CDR3 is TGTGCCAGCAGCTTAGGCCTAGCGGGGTCCTACGAGCAGTACTTC. It is translated as CASSLGLAGSYEQYF.